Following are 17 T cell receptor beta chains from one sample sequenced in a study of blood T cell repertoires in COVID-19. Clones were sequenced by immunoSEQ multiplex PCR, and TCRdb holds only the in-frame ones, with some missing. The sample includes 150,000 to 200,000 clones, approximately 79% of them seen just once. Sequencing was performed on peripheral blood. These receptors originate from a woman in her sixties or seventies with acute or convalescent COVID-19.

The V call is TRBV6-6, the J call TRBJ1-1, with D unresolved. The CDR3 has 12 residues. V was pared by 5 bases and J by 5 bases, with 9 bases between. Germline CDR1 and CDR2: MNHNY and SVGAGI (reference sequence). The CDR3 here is CASSQQRTEAFF. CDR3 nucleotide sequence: TGTGCCAGCAGTCAACAGAGAACTGAAGCTTTCTTT.

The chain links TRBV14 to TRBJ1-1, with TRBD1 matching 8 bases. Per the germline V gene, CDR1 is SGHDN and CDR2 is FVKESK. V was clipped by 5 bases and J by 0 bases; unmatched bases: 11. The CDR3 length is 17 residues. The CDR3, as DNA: TGTGCCAGCAGCAAGGGGGCAGGGGGCTTGATGAACACTGAAGCTTTCTTT. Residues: CASSKGAGGLMNTEAFF.

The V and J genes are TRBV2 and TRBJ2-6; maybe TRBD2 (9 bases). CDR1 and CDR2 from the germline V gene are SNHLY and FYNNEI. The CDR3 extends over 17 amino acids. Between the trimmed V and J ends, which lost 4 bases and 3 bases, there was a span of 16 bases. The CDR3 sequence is CASSVAGGTGGANVLTF. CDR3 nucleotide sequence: TGTGCCAGCAGTGTCGCGGGAGGGACAGGTGGGGCCAACGTCCTGACTTTC.

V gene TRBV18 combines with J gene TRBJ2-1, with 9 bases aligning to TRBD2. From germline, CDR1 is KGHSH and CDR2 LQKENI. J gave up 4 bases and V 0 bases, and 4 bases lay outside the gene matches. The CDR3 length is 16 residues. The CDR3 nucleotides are TGTGCCAGCTCACCACCCGTAACTAGCGGGTACAATGAGCAGTTCTTC. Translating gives CASSPPVTSGYNEQFF.

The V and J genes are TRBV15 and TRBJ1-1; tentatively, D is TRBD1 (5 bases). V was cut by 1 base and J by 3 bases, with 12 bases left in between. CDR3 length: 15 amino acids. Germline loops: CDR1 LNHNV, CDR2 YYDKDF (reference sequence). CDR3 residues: CATSRVGEEDTEAFF. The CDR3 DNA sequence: TGTGCCACCAGCAGAGTGGGGGAGGAGGACACTGAAGCTTTCTTT. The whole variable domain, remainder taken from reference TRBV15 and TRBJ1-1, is DAMVIQNPRYQVTQFGKPVTLSCSQTLNHNVMYWYQQKSSQAPKLLFHYYDKDFNNEADTPDNFQSRRPNTSFCFLDIRSPGLGDTAMYLCATSRVGEEDTEAFFGQGTRLTVV.

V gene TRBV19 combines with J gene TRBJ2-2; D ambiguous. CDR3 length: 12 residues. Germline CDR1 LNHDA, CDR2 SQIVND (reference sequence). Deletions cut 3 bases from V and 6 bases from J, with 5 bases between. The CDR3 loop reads CASSIFPGELFF. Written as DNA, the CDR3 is TGTGCCAGTAGTATCTTCCCCGGGGAGCTGTTTTTT. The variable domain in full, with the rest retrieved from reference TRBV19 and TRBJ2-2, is DGGITQSPKYLFRKEGQNVTLSCEQNLNHDAMYWYRQDPGQGLRLIYYSQIVNDFQKGDIAEGYSVSREKKESFPLTVTSAQKNPTAFYLCASSIFPGELFFGEGSRLTVL.

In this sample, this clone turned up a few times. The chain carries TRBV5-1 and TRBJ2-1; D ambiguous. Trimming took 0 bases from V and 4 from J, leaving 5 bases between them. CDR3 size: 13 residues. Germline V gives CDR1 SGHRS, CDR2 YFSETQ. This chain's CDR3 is CASSLALYNEQFF. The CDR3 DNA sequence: TGCGCCAGCAGCTTGGCCTTATACAATGAGCAGTTCTTC.

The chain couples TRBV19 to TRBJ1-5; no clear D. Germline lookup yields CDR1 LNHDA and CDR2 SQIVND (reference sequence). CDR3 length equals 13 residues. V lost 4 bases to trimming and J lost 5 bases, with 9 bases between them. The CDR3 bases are TGTGCCAGTAGTACCGCCCGGGATCAGCCCCAGCATTTT. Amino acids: CASSTARDQPQHF.

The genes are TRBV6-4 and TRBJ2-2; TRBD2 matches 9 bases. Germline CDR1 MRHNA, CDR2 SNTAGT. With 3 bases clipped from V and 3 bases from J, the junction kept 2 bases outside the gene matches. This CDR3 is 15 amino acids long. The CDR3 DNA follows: TGTGCCAGCAGTGAGGGACTAGCAGACACCGGGGAGCTGTTTTTT. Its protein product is CASSEGLADTGELFF.

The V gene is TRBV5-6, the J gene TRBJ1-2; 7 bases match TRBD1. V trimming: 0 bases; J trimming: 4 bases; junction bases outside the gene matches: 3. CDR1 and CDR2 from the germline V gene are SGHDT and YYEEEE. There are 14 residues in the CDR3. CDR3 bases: TGTGCCAGCAGCTTGGGACAGGGAGGCTATGGCTACACCTTC. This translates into CASSLGQGGYGYTF. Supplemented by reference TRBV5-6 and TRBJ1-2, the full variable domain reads DAGVTQSPTHLIKTRGQQVTLRCSPKSGHDTVSWYQQALGQGPQFIFQYYEEEERQRGNFPDRFSGHQFPNYSSELNVNALLLGDSALYLCASSLGQGGYGYTFGSGTRLTVV.

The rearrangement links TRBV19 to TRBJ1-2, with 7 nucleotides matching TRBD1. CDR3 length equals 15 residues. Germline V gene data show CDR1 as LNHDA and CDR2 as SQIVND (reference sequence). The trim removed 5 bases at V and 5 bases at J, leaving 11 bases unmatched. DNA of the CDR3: TGTGCCAGTAGTGCGGGCCGGGGACAGTTTTATGGCTACACCTTC. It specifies CASSAGRGQFYGYTF.

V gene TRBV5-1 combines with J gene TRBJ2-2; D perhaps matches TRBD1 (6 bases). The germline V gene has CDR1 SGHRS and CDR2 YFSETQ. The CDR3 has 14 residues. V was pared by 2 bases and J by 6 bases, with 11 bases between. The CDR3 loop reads CASSLQGPPGELFF. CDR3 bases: TGCGCCAGCAGCTTACAGGGTCCCCCCGGGGAGCTGTTTTTT.

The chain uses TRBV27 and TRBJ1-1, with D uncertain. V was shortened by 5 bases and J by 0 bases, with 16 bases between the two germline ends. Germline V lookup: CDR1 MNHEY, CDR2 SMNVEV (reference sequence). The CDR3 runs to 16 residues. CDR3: CASSPRVEALNTEAFF. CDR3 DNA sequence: TGTGCCAGCAGTCCTAGAGTTGAAGCCTTGAACACTGAAGCTTTCTTT.

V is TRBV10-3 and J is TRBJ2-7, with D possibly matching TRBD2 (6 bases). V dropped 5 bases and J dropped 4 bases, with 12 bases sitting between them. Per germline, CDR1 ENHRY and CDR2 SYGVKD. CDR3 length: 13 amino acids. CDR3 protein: CAISLSGEYEQYF. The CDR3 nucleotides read TGTGCCATCAGTTTGTCGGGAGAATACGAGCAGTACTTC.

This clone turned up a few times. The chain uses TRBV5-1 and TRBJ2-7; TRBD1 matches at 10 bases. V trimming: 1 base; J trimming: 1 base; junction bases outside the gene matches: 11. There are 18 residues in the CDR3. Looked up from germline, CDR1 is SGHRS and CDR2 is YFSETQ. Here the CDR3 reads CASSLSMTGQGGSYEQYF. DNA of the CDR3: TGCGCCAGCAGCTTGTCGATGACCGGACAGGGGGGTTCCTACGAGCAGTACTTC.

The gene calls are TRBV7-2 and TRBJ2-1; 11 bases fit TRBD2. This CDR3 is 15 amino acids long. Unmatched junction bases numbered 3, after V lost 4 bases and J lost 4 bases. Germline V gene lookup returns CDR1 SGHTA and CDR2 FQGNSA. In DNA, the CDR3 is TGTGCCAGCAGCTCACTAGCGGGAGAATACAATGAGCAGTTCTTC. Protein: CASSSLAGEYNEQFF.

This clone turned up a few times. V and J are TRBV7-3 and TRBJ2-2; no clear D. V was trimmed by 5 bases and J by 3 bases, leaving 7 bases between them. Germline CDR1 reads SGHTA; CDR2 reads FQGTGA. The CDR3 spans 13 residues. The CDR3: CASSLLHTGELFF. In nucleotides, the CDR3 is TGTGCCAGCAGCCTTCTCCACACCGGGGAGCTGTTTTTT.